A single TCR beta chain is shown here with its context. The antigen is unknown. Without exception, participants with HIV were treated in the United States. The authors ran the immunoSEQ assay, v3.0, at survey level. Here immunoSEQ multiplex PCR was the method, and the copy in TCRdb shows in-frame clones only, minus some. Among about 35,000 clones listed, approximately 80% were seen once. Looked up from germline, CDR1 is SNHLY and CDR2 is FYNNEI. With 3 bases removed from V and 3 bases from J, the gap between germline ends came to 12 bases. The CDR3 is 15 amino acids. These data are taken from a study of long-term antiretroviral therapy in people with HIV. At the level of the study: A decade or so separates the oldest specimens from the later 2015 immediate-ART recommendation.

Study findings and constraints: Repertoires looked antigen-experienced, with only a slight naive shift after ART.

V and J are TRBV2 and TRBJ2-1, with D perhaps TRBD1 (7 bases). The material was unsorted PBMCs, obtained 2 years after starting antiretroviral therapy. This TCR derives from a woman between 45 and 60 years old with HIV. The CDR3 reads CASSESRGVYNEQFF. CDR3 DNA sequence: TGTGCCAGCAGTGAGAGCAGGGGGGTCTACAATGAGCAGTTCTTC.